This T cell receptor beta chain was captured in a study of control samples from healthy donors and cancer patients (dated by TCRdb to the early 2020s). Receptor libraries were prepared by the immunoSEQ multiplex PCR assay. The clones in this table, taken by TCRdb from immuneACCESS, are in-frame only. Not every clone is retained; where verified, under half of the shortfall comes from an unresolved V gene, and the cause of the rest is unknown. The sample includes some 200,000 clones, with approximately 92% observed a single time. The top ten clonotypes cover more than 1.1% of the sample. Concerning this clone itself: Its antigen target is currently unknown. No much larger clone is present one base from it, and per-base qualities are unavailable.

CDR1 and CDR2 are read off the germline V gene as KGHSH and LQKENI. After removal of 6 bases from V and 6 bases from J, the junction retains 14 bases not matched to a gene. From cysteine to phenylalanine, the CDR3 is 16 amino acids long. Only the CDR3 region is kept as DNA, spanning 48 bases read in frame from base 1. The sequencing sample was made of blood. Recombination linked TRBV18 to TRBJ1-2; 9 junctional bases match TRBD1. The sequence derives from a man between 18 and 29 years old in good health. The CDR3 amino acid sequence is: CASSPSFTGGANGYTF. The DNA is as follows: TGTGCCAGCTCCCCCTCCTTTACAGGGGGCGCAAATGGCTACACCTTC.